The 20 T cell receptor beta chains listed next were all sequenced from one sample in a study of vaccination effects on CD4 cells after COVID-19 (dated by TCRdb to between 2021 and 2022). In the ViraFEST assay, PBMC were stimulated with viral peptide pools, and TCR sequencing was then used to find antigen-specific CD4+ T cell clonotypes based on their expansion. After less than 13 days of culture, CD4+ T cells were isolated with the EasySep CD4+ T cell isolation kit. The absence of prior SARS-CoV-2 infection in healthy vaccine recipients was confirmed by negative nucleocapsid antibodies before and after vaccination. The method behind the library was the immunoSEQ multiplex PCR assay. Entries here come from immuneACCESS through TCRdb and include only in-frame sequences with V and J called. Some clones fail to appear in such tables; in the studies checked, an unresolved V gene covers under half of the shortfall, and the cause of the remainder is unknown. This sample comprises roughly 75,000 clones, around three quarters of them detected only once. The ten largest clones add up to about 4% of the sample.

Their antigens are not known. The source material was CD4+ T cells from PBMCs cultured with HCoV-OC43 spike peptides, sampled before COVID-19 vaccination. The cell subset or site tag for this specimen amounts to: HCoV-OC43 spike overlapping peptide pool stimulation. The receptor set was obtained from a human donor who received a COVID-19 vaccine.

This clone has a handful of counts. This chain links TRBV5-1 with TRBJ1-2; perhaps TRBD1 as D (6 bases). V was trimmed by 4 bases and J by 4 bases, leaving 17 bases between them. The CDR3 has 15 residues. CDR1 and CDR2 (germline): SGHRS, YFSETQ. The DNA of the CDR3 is TGCGCCAGCAGCCCTGGAGCCATCAGGGGCTATGGCTACACCTTC. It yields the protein CASSPGAIRGYGYTF.

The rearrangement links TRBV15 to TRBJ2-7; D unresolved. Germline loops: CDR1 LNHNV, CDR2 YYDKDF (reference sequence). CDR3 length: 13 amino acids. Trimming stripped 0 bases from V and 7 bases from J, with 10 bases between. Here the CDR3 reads CATSREGLGEQYV. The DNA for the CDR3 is TGTGCCACCAGCAGAGAAGGTTTGGGGGAGCAGTACGTC.

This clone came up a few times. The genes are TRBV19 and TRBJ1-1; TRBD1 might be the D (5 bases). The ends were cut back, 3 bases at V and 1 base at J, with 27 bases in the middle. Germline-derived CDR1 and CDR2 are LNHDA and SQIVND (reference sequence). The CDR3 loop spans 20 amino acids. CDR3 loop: CASSILLSGGRTGENTEAFF. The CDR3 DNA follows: TGTGCCAGTAGTATTCTTCTATCGGGTGGTCGAACAGGCGAGAACACTGAAGCTTTCTTT.

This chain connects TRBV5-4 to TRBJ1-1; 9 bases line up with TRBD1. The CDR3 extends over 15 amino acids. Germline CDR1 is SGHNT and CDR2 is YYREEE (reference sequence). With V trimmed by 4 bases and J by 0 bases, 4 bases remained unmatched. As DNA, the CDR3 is TGTGCCAGCAGCACCGGGACAGGGATGAACACTGAAGCTTTCTTT. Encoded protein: CASSTGTGMNTEAFF.

CDR3 sequence (DNA): TGTGCCAGCGCCTTGGGGGAGTTGCCGAACACCGGGGAGCTGTTTTTT. This sequence encodes CASALGELPNTGELFF. This chain connects TRBV19 to TRBJ2-2; D might be TRBD1 or TRBD2, each matching 5 bases. Trimming stripped 9 bases from V and 0 bases from J, with 17 bases between. The length of the CDR3 is 16 residues. The germline V gene encodes CDR1 LNHDA and CDR2 SQIVND (reference sequence).

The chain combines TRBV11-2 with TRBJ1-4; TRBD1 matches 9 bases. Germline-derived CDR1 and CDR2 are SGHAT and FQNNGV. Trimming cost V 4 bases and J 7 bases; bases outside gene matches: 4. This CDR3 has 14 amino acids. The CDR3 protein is CASSSDRGAEKLFF. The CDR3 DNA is TGTGCCAGCAGCTCGGACAGGGGCGCTGAAAAACTGTTTTTT.

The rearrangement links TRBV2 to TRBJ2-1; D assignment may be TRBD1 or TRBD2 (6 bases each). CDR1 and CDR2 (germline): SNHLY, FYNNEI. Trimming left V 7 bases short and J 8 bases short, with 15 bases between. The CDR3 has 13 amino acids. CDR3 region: CASMNLRGDEQFF. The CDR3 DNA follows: TGTGCCAGCATGAATCTGAGGGGGGATGAGCAGTTCTTC.

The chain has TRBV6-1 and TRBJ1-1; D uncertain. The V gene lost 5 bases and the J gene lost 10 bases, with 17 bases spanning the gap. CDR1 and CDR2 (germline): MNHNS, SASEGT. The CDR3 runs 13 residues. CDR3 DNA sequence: TGTGCCAGCAGTACGAGTCGGACTCGGAGAGCTTTCTTT. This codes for CASSTSRTRRAFF.

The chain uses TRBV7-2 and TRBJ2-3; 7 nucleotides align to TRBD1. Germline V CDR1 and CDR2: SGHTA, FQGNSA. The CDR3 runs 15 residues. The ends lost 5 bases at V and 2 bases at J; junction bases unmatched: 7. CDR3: CASSPQGMVTDTQYF. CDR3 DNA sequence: TGTGCCAGCAGCCCACAGGGGATGGTCACAGATACGCAGTATTTT.

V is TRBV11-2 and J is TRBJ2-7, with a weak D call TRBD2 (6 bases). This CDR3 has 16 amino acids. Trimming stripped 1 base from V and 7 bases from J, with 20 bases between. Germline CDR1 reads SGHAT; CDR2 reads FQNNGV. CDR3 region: CASSLGVGAGREEQYV. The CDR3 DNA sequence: TGTGCCAGCAGCTTAGGGGTCGGGGCAGGGCGGGAAGAGCAGTACGTC.

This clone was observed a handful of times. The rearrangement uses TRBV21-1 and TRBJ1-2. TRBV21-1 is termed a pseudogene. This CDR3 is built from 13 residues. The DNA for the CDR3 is TGTGCCAGCAGCAAACCGGAATTCTATGGCTACACCTTC. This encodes CASSKPEFYGYTF.

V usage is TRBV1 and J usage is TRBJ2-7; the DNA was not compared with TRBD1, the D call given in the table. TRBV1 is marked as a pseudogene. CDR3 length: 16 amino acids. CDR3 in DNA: TGCACCAGCAGCCAAGGTTCCGGACAGGGTGACTACGAGCAGTACGTC. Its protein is CTSSQGSGQGDYEQYV.

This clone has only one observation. CDR3 in DNA: TGTGCCAGCAGCCAAGTAGGGGGCTACACCGGGGAGCTGTTTTTT. Translated: CASSQVGGYTGELFF. This chain connects TRBV3-1 (or the pseudogene TRBV3-2) to TRBJ2-2, with 7 bases aligning to TRBD1. J gave up 3 bases and V 1 base, and 2 bases lay outside the gene matches. The germline gives CDR1 LGHDT, CDR2 YNNKEL (reference sequence). CDR3 length equals 15 residues.

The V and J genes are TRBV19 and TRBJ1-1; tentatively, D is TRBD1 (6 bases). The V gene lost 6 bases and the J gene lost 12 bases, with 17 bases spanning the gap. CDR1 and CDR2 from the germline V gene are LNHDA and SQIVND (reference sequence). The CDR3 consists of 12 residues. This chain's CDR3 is CASSDPGTSTFF. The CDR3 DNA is TGTGCCAGTAGCGACCCCGGGACATCGACTTTCTTT.

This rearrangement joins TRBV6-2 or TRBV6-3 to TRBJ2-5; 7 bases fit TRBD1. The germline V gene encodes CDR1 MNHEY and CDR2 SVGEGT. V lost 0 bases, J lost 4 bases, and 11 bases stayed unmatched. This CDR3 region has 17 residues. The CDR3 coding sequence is TGTGCCAGCAGTTACTCGGGTTTAACAGGGGTGGGAGAGACCCAGTACTTC. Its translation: CASSYSGLTGVGETQYF.

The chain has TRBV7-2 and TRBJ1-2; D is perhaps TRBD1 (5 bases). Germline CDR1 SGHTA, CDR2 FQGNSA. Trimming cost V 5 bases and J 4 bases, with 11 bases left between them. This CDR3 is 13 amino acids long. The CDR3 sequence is CASSPQGSYGYTF. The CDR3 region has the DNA TGTGCCAGCAGCCCCCAGGGATCCTATGGCTACACCTTC.

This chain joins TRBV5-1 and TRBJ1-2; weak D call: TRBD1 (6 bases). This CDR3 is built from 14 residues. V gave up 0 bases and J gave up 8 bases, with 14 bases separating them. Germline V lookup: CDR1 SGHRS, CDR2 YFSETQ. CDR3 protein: CASSLAVAGEGYTF. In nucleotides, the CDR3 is TGCGCCAGCAGCTTGGCCGTGGCAGGGGAAGGCTACACCTTC.

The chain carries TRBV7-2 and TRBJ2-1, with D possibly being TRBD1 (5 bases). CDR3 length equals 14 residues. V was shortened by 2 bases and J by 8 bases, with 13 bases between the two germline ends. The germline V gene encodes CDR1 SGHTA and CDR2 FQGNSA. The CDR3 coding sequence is TGTGCCAGCAGCTTACAGGGATCGGGCTATGAGCAGTTCTTC. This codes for CASSLQGSGYEQFF. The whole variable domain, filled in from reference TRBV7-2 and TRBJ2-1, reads GAGVSQSPSNKVTEKGKDVELRCDPISGHTALYWYRQSLGQGLEFLIYFQGNSAPDKSGLPSDRFSAERTGGSVSTLTIQRTQQEDSAVYLCASSLQGSGYEQFFGPGTRLTVL.

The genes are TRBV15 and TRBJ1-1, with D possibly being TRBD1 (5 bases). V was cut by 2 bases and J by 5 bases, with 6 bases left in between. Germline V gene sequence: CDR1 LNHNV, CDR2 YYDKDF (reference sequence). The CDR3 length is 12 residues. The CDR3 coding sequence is TGTGCCACCAGCAGATCAGGGACTGAAGCTTTCTTT. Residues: CATSRSGTEAFF.

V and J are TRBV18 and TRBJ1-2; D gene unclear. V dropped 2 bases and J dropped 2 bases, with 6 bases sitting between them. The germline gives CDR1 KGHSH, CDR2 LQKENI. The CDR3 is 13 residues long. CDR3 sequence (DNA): TGTGCCAGCTCACCAGAGGCCAACTATGGCTACACCTTC. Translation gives CASSPEANYGYTF.